This T cell receptor beta chain was recorded in a study of T cell repertoires in cytomegalovirus infection. Study-wide background: Based on public TCR beta signatures, there were indications of CMV infection and of a matching HLA type.

Details on this clonotype: Its specificity is unknown.

TCRdb fed the reads into MiXCR, producing one record per CDR3 protein. This sample has roughly 230,000 distinct CDR3 sequences, with approximately 24% found just once. Study-level results: Dominant in the ex vivo response were TCR beta clonotypes restricted by HLA-C and specific for CMV.

There are 17 residues in the CDR3. The V gene's germline CDR1 is DFQATT and CDR2 SNEGSKA (reference sequence). With V trimmed by 5 bases and J by 4 bases, 16 bases remained unmatched. The receptor comes from a human donor in good health (CMV status not recorded). Some clones in this sample may be carry-over from other donors' samples. The chain carries TRBV20-1 and TRBJ2-7; 11 bases are shared with TRBD2. The sequenced sample consisted of CD8+ T cells from PBMCs. CDR3 sequence: CSAPPMTSGVFSYEQYF. CDR3 in DNA: TGCAGTGCTCCACCCATGACTAGCGGGGTTTTTTCTTACGAGCAGTACTTC.